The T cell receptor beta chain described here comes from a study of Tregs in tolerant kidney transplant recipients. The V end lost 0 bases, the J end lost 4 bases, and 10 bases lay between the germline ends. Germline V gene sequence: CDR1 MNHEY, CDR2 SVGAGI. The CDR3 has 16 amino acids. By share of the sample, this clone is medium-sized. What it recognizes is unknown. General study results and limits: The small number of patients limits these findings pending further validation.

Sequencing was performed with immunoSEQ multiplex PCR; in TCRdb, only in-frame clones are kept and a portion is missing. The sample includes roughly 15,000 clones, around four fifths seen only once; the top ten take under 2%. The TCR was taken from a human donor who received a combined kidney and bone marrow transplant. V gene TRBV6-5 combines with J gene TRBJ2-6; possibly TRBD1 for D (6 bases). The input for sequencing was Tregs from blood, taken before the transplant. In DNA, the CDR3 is TGTGCCAGCAGTTACTCAACAGGGACCGGGGCCAACGTCCTGACTTTC. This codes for CASSYSTGTGANVLTF.